A selection of T cell receptor beta chains follows, all from one sample in a study of blood T cell repertoires in COVID-19. Sequencing used immunoSEQ multiplex PCR; TCRdb keeps in-frame clones, though not all of them. The table records roughly 130,000 clones, roughly 80% of them present only once. The material sequenced was peripheral blood. Receptors originate from a man aged 45 to 65 with acute or convalescent COVID-19. The CDR3 runs from the conserved cysteine through the conserved F or W. The D gene is left open where the match is weak. Not all rows give a size; the values are once, few, many and, for expanded clones, a class.

j_gene,len,v_gene,abundance,d_gene,CDR3aa,CDR3nt
TRBJ1-1,13,TRBV5-5,once,TRBD1,CASSLDEGRGLIF,TGTGCCAGCAGCTTGGACGAAGGCAGGGGGCTTATCTTT
TRBJ2-1,15,TRBV5-8,NA,TRBD2,CASTRSGGAYNEQFF,TGTGCCAGCACCAGGAGCGGGGGGGCTTACAATGAGCAGTTCTTC
TRBJ2-7,15,TRBV9,NA,NA,CASSVGQGRAHEQYF,TGTGCCAGCAGCGTAGGGCAGGGGAGGGCCCACGAGCAGTACTTC
TRBJ2-2,15,TRBV5-4,once,TRBD2,CASSLDGRFTGELFF,TGTGCCAGCAGCTTGGACGGGAGGTTCACCGGGGAGCTGTTTTTT
TRBJ1-2,13,TRBV7-6,NA,NA,CASSSPGGNGYTF,TGTGCCAGCAGCTCCCCGGGGGGGAATGGCTACACCTTC
TRBJ2-3,14,TRBV3-1/TRBV3-2,few,NA,CASSQRGHTDTQYF,TGTGCCAGCAGCCAAAGGGGCCATACAGATACGCAGTATTTT
TRBJ1-2,14,TRBV18,once,NA,CASSPDRANYGYTF,TGTGCCAGCTCACCCGACAGAGCTAACTATGGCTACACCTTC
TRBJ2-2,14,TRBV6-5,few,TRBD1,CASSFHRGTGELFF,TGTGCCAGCAGTTTCCACAGGGGGACCGGGGAGCTGTTTTTT
TRBJ2-3,15,TRBV5-4,NA,TRBD2,CASSLDGGGVVTQYF,TGTGCCAGCAGCTTGGATGGCGGGGGGGTGGTTACGCAGTATTTT
TRBJ1-1,13,TRBV6-5,once,TRBD1,CASIISGGTEAFF,TGTGCCAGCATAATCTCAGGGGGCACTGAAGCTTTCTTT
TRBJ2-7,16,TRBV12-5,NA,TRBD1,CASGLVRGQGCWEQYF,TGTGCTAGTGGTTTGGTACGGGGACAGGGGTGTTGGGAGCAGTACTTC
TRBJ2-5,16,TRBV5-1,NA,NA,CASSWGGGGETETQYF,TGCGCCAGCAGCTGGGGAGGAGGGGGCGAGACGGAGACCCAGTACTTC
TRBJ1-1,14,TRBV27,NA,NA,CASRSSKGRTEAFF,TGTGCCAGCAGGTCATCCAAGGGGAGGACTGAAGCTTTCTTT
TRBJ1-4,13,TRBV4-1,NA,NA,CASSQGGSEKLFF,TGCGCCAGCAGCCAAGGCGGCAGCGAAAAACTGTTTTTT
TRBJ1-6,15,TRBV6-5,few,TRBD1,CASSPPGQHNSPLHF,TGTGCCAGCAGTCCTCCGGGACAGCATAATTCACCCCTCCACTTT
TRBJ1-1,12,TRBV10-1,once,NA,CASSDPNTEAFF,TGCGCCAGCAGTGACCCAAACACTGAAGCTTTCTTT
TRBJ1-6,14,TRBV10-3,NA,NA,CAISEGLGFTPLHF,TGTGCCATCAGTGAAGGACTGGGCTTTACACCCCTCCACTTT
TRBJ2-5,13,TRBV10-1,NA,TRBD2,CASSATSSQTQYF,TGCGCCAGCAGTGCGACTAGCTCTCAGACCCAGTACTTC
TRBJ1-5,12,TRBV6-5,NA,TRBD1,CASRQGVQPQHF,TGTGCCAGCAGGCAGGGGGTGCAGCCCCAGCATTTT
TRBJ2-3,16,TRBV5-1,NA,TRBD2,CASSLGGGGAVDTQYF,TGCGCCAGCAGCTTGGGCGGCGGGGGGGCGGTAGATACGCAGTATTTT
TRBJ2-1,15,TRBV18,NA,NA,CASSANRDIGNEQFF,TGTGCCAGCTCAGCGAACCGGGACATTGGCAATGAGCAGTTCTTC
TRBJ1-3,13,TRBV12-3/TRBV12-4,NA,TRBD1,CASSWDRGNTIYF,TGTGCCAGCAGTTGGGACAGGGGAAACACCATATATTTT
TRBJ1-6,13,TRBV7-9,NA,NA,CASSSYSDSPLHF,TGTGCCAGCAGCTCATACAGTGATTCACCCCTCCACTTT
TRBJ2-3,18,TRBV28,NA,TRBD1,CASSFPLRTGKSTDTQYF,TGTGCCAGCAGTTTTCCCCTCCGGACAGGGAAAAGCACAGATACGCAGTATTTT
TRBJ2-5,14,TRBV7-7,NA,NA,CASSLAGLGETQYF,TGTGCCAGCAGCTTAGCGGGGCTTGGAGAGACCCAGTACTTC
TRBJ2-3,14,TRBV10-3,NA,NA,CAIRPGDGADTQYF,TGTGCCATCAGGCCTGGTGACGGGGCAGATACGCAGTATTTT
TRBJ1-1,11,TRBV29-1,NA,NA,CSVGGDTEAFF,TGCAGCGTTGGCGGGGACACTGAAGCTTTCTTT
TRBJ2-1,17,TRBV14,NA,NA,CASSQDLGGASLREQFF,TGTGCCAGCAGCCAAGATCTGGGCGGGGCGAGCCTCCGTGAGCAGTTCTTC
TRBJ2-2,15,TRBV18,NA,TRBD1,CASSPGQGVSGELFF,TGTGCCAGCTCACCGGGACAGGGGGTCTCCGGGGAGCTGTTTTTT
TRBJ2-7,13,TRBV20-1,NA,NA,CSASRAGWGEQYF,TGCAGTGCTAGTCGTGCAGGGTGGGGCGAGCAGTACTTC
TRBJ2-4,14,TRBV5-6,NA,TRBD1,CASSFGQGEYIQYF,TGTGCCAGCAGCTTCGGACAGGGGGAGTACATTCAGTACTTC
TRBJ2-3,16,TRBV7-9,NA,NA,CASSLVGRPGTDTQYF,TGTGCCAGCAGCTTAGTGGGCAGGCCAGGTACAGATACGCAGTATTTT
TRBJ1-2,11,TRBV30,NA,NA,CAWSANYGYTF,TGTGCCTGGAGTGCAAACTATGGCTACACCTTC
TRBJ2-3,16,TRBV10-3,NA,TRBD2,CASGRASGGYTDTQYF,TGTGCCAGCGGGAGGGCTAGCGGGGGCTACACAGATACGCAGTATTTT
TRBJ1-4,14,TRBV6-1,few,TRBD1,CASSEGQGHEKLFF,TGTGCCAGCAGTGAGGGACAGGGGCATGAAAAACTGTTTTTT
TRBJ1-1,12,TRBV13,NA,NA,CASSRENTEAFF,TGTGCCAGCAGCCGAGAGAACACTGAAGCTTTCTTT
TRBJ1-1,15,TRBV27,NA,NA,CASSLRRGGPTEAFF,TGTGCCAGCAGTTTACGGCGGGGGGGTCCCACTGAAGCTTTCTTT
TRBJ2-7,13,TRBV11-2,NA,NA,CASSLGRSYEQYF,TGTGCCAGCAGCTTAGGTCGGAGCTACGAGCAGTACTTC
TRBJ1-2,13,TRBV6-5,few,TRBD1,CASSSDRGVGYTF,TGTGCCAGCAGTTCGGACAGGGGGGTAGGCTACACCTTC
TRBJ1-2,14,TRBV10-3,NA,NA,CATGTTSSNYGYTF,TGTGCCACGGGGACAACCTCATCGAACTATGGCTACACCTTC
TRBJ1-3,16,TRBV2,NA,NA,CASSEVRASSGNTIYF,TGTGCCAGCAGTGAAGTCAGGGCCAGCTCTGGAAACACCATATATTTT
TRBJ1-5,16,TRBV5-6,NA,TRBD1,CASSIGQGDPHQPQHF,TGTGCCAGCAGCATTGGACAGGGGGATCCTCATCAGCCCCAGCATTTT
TRBJ2-3,13,TRBV7-6,NA,NA,CASSPGSTDTQYF,TGTGCCAGCAGCCCGGGGAGTACAGATACGCAGTATTTT
TRBJ1-5,14,TRBV6-1,once,NA,CASSEPNSNQPQHF,TGTGCCAGCAGTGAACCAAATAGCAATCAGCCCCAGCATTTT
TRBJ2-5,15,TRBV5-1,few,NA,CASSLAAGYQETQYF,TGCGCCAGCAGCTTGGCCGCGGGCTACCAAGAGACCCAGTACTTC
TRBJ1-1,16,TRBV5-8,NA,NA,CASSFGFGGIGTEAFF,TGTGCCAGCAGCTTTGGGTTTGGGGGGATCGGGACTGAAGCTTTCTTT
TRBJ1-2,15,TRBV11-2,NA,NA,CASSLGPVPNYGYTF,TGTGCCAGCAGCTTAGGTCCCGTCCCTAACTATGGCTACACCTTC
TRBJ2-1,12,TRBV30,NA,TRBD1,CAWLDRGNEQFF,TGTGCCTGGTTGGACAGGGGGAATGAGCAGTTCTTC
TRBJ1-5,14,TRBV6-1,NA,NA,CASSELASNQPQHF,TGTGCCAGCAGTGAATTGGCTAGCAATCAGCCCCAGCATTTT
TRBJ2-3,15,TRBV9,NA,TRBD2,CASSGLAGLADTQYF,TGTGCCAGCAGCGGGCTAGCGGGGCTTGCAGATACGCAGTATTTT
TRBJ2-1,17,TRBV15,NA,TRBD2,CATSRVSGGGAYNEQFF,TGTGCCACCAGCAGAGTTTCCGGCGGGGGGGCCTACAATGAGCAGTTCTTC
TRBJ1-2,15,TRBV11-2,NA,TRBD1,CASSLGAGGPYGYTF,TGTGCCAGCAGCTTAGGGGCAGGGGGTCCTTATGGCTACACCTTC
TRBJ2-2,19,TRBV9,once,TRBD2,CASSVALFGLAGDTGELFF,TGTGCCAGCAGCGTAGCTCTGTTCGGCCTAGCGGGGGACACCGGGGAGCTGTTTTTT
TRBJ2-3,13,TRBV6-5,NA,TRBD2,CASSSGGTDTQYF,TGTGCCAGCAGTAGCGGGGGTACAGATACGCAGTATTTT
TRBJ2-1,15,TRBV7-2,many,TRBD1,CASSWGQGARNEQFF,TGTGCCAGCAGCTGGGGACAGGGGGCGCGTAATGAGCAGTTCTTC
TRBJ2-1,14,TRBV5-1,NA,NA,CASSLVTGYDEQFF,TGCGCCAGCAGCTTGGTCACGGGGTACGATGAGCAGTTCTTC